These 5 T cell receptor beta chains were all obtained from the same sample, sequenced in a study of regulatory T cells in long-lasting Graves disease. The time point is: newly diagnosed GD, antithyroid drugs for less than 3 months. There was RNA extracted from PBMCs, and the TCR library was made from it. Investigators prepared the TCR beta libraries by applying iRepertoire HTBI primers and Arm-PCR of CDR3 regions. TCRdb independently ran MiXCR on the multiplex PCR reads; one entry per CDR3 protein. Found here are about 440,000 distinct CDR3 sequences, under 15% of them singletons; the top ten hold about a sixth. This sample also appeared in a second study, on T cells in Graves' hyperthyroidism and ophthalmopathy.

Sequencing was performed on peripheral blood mononuclear cells (PBMCs), taken at new diagnosis, from a patient treated with antithyroid drugs. The receptors shown here come from a woman aged 25 to 39 with Graves disease.

The chain couples TRBV10-3 to TRBJ2-1, with D hard to call. Germline CDR1 is ENHRY and CDR2 is SYGVKD. The CDR3 has 14 amino acids. Trimming removed 2 bases at V and 8 bases at J, with 13 bases between. The CDR3 DNA follows: TGTGCCATCAGTGAGAGACAAGCAATCGATGAGCAGTTCTTC. It encodes CAISERQAIDEQFF.

The rearrangement links TRBV7-9 to TRBJ2-2; 9 nucleotides match TRBD1. Germline CDR1 is SEHNR and CDR2 is FQNEAQ (reference sequence). V lost 5 bases, J lost 5 bases, and 9 bases stayed unmatched. This CDR3 has 16 residues. CDR3 in amino acids: CASSRPGTGRTGELFF. DNA for the CDR3: TGTGCCAGCAGCCGCCCCGGGACAGGGCGGACCGGGGAGCTGTTTTTT.

This clonotype came up many times. The rearrangement uses TRBV6-2 or TRBV6-3 and TRBJ2-1, with D hard to call. Trimming left V 9 bases short and J 0 bases short, with 9 bases between. This CDR3 has 13 amino acids. Germline V gives CDR1 MNHEY, CDR2 SVGEGT. This chain's CDR3 is CASGVGSYNEQFF. The CDR3, as DNA: TGTGCCAGTGGGGTGGGCTCCTACAATGAGCAGTTCTTC.

This clonotype was recorded many times. The chain employs TRBV18 and TRBJ2-1; 10 nucleotides line up with TRBD2. The ends lost 3 bases at V and 8 bases at J; junction bases unmatched: 7. This CDR3 is built from 15 residues. Looked up from germline, CDR1 is KGHSH and CDR2 is LQKENI. CDR3 coding DNA: TGTGCCAGCTCACCCGAGCGGGAGGGTAGATATGAGCAGTTCTTC. Its translation: CASSPEREGRYEQFF.

There are many counts of this clonotype. The CDR3 DNA reads as TGTGCCAGCAGCTTAGAAGCCGGGGAGCTGTTTTTT. Amino acid sequence: CASSLEAGELFF. This chain links TRBV7-3 with TRBJ2-2; no firm D call. Germline CDR1 SGHTA, CDR2 FQGTGA. The CDR3 loop spans 12 amino acids. Trimming took 2 bases from V and 6 from J, leaving 4 bases between them.